Following are 18 T cell receptor beta chains from one sample sequenced in a study of shared clonotypes between healthy human individuals. Cells designated naive CD8 were CD45RO-negative and were positively selected for CCR7, with terminally differentiated effector memory CD45RA+ cells excluded. Sequencing used immunoSEQ multiplex PCR; TCRdb keeps in-frame clones, though not all of them. The sample yields about 2,200,000 clones, more than 85% seen once. The sequenced sample was naive CD8+ T cells from PBMCs. The source of these receptors is a man between 18 and 35 years old in good health. Some clones in this sample may be carry-over from other donors' samples.

The rearrangement uses TRBV29-1 and TRBJ2-1; D perhaps matches TRBD2 (6 bases). The CDR3 consists of 15 residues. V dropped 5 bases and J dropped 0 bases, with 14 bases sitting between them. Germline V gene sequence: CDR1 SQVTM, CDR2 ANQGSEA. The DNA of the CDR3 is TGCAGCGTTCCCCGCACCGGGAGCTCCTACAATGAGCAGTTCTTC. It is translated as CSVPRTGSSYNEQFF.

The rearrangement links TRBV28 to TRBJ2-7; D perhaps matches TRBD2 (6 bases). Between the trimmed V and J ends, which lost 7 bases and 0 bases, there was a span of 28 bases. This CDR3 spans 19 amino acids. The germline gives CDR1 MDHEN, CDR2 SYDVKM. CDR3 in amino acids: CASTLATSPPTPSSYEQYF. The CDR3, as DNA: TGTGCCAGCACCCTAGCGACATCACCGCCCACTCCCAGCTCCTACGAGCAGTACTTC.

The chain couples TRBV7-6 to TRBJ2-2, with a weak D call TRBD1 (5 bases). The germline V gene encodes CDR1 SGHVS and CDR2 FNYEAQ. V dropped 3 bases and J dropped 6 bases, with 14 bases sitting between them. This CDR3 comprises 15 residues. CDR3 sequence (DNA): TGTGCCAGCAGCTTGGGGCGACACTTGGCCGGGGAGCTGTTTTTT. The encoded protein is CASSLGRHLAGELFF. The entire variable domain, with the rest obtained from reference TRBV7-6 and TRBJ2-2, is as follows: GAGVSQSPRYKVTKRGQDVALRCDPISGHVSLYWYRQALGQGPEFLTYFNYEAQQDKSGLPNDRFSAERPEGSISTLTIQRTEQRDSAMYRCASSLGRHLAGELFFGEGSRLTVL.

V usage is TRBV28 and J usage is TRBJ2-7; either TRBD1 or TRBD2 may fit D (5 bases each). Trimming removed 3 bases at V and 6 bases at J, with 15 bases between. CDR1 is MDHEN and CDR2 is SYDVKM in the germline V gene. The CDR3 covers 14 residues. DNA for the CDR3: TGTGCCAGCAGTTTCCAGGGTGGGGGTACCGAGCAGTACTTC. This codes for CASSFQGGGTEQYF.

The V gene is TRBV28, the J gene TRBJ2-1, with D perhaps matching TRBD1 or TRBD2 (5 bases each). Trimming pared 8 bases from V and 7 bases from J, leaving 18 bases between. This CDR3 contains 14 residues. Germline V CDR1 and CDR2: MDHEN, SYDVKM. The CDR3 region has the DNA TGTGCCAGCCAGACCGGGGCAGGGCGAAATGAGCAGTTCTTC. It codes for CASQTGAGRNEQFF.

The rearrangement uses TRBV5-6 and TRBJ2-3, with a possible D match to TRBD2 (5 bases). V lost 3 bases and J lost 2, with 10 bases in between. This CDR3 region has 14 residues. CDR1 is SGHDT and CDR2 is YYEEEE in the germline V gene. In DNA form, the CDR3 reads TGTGCCAGCAGCTCAGGAGGTTACACAGATACGCAGTATTTT. Residues: CASSSGGYTDTQYF.

This clone appeared once. This chain uses TRBV7-6 with TRBJ2-2; no clear D. V lost 7 bases and J 8 bases, leaving 17 bases between the germline ends. This CDR3 contains 14 residues. Looked up from germline, CDR1 is SGHVS and CDR2 is FNYEAQ. Here the CDR3 DNA reads TGTGCCAGCACTAATATGCTGGCCGTGGGGGAGCTGTTTTTT. This encodes CASTNMLAVGELFF.

CDR3 sequence (DNA): TGTGCCAGCAGCCCGAGCGGGAGCGTCTACGAGCAGTACTTC. Translation: CASSPSGSVYEQYF. The chain joins TRBV7-6 to TRBJ2-7, with 8 bases lining up with TRBD2. This CDR3 contains 14 residues. Germline CDR1 and CDR2: SGHVS and FNYEAQ. V dropped 5 bases and J dropped 3; count of bases not matched to a gene: 6. The full variable domain, its missing parts supplied by reference TRBV7-6 and TRBJ2-7, is GAGVSQSPRYKVTKRGQDVALRCDPISGHVSLYWYRQALGQGPEFLTYFNYEAQQDKSGLPNDRFSAERPEGSISTLTIQRTEQRDSAMYRCASSPSGSVYEQYFGPGTRLTVT.

This chain joins TRBV5-4 and TRBJ2-1, with D perhaps TRBD1 or TRBD2 (5 bases each). V was clipped by 6 bases and J by 8 bases, with 21 bases between them. CDR1 SGHNT and CDR2 YYREEE come from the germline V gene (reference sequence). This CDR3 comprises 15 residues. CDR3 nucleotides: TGTGCCAGCACCCCTCGAGGCCTGGGGACCGATGAGCAGTTCTTC. The encoded protein is CASTPRGLGTDEQFF. The whole variable domain, filled in from reference TRBV5-4 and TRBJ2-1, reads ETGVTQSPTHLIKTRGQQVTLRCSSQSGHNTVSWYQQALGQGPQFIFQYYREEENGRGNFPPRFSGLQFPNYSSELNVNALELDDSALYLCASTPRGLGTDEQFFGPGTRLTVL.

This chain links TRBV28 with TRBJ2-1; D gene uncertain. V shed 1 base and J shed 16 bases, with 14 bases lying between them. From germline, CDR1 is MDHEN and CDR2 SYDVKM. The CDR3 sequence is 12 residues long. The CDR3 coding sequence is TGTGCCAGCAGTTTATTAGGAGACATTCTCTTCTTC. Protein sequence: CASSLLGDILFF.

The chain has TRBV27 and TRBJ2-7; 7 bases line up with TRBD1. Looked up from germline, CDR1 is MNHEY and CDR2 is SMNVEV (reference sequence). Germline trimming cut 5 bases from V and 1 base from J; bases unmatched to any gene: 5. The CDR3 runs to 14 residues. CDR3 amino acids: CASSIPGQSYEQYF. The CDR3 coding sequence is TGTGCCAGCAGTATTCCGGGACAGTCCTACGAGCAGTACTTC.

The genes are TRBV10-2 and TRBJ2-7, with D perhaps TRBD2 (5 bases). Germline assignment: CDR1 WSHSY and CDR2 SAAADI. The CDR3 covers 13 residues. V was pared by 4 bases and J by 3 bases, with 10 bases between. Written as DNA, the CDR3 is TGCGCCAGCAGTGTTACTAGACTCTACGAGCAGTACTTC. Protein sequence: CASSVTRLYEQYF.

As for this clone: A read error may explain this, as a much larger clone is one base away. At the DNA level, this CDR3 is encoded by other sequences in the same sample as well. V gene TRBV7-9 combines with J gene TRBJ2-1, with 11 bases identical to TRBD2. The CDR3 spans 16 residues. In germline, CDR1 is SEHNR, CDR2 FQNEAQ (reference sequence). V dropped 5 bases and J dropped 0; count of bases not matched to a gene: 3. The CDR3 protein is CASSPTSGSSYNEQFF. Written as DNA, the CDR3 is TGTGCCAGCAGCCCCACTAGCGGGAGCTCCTACAATGAGCAGTTCTTC.

This clone was seen more than once but under ten times. The rearrangement uses TRBV28 and TRBJ1-1, with D perhaps TRBD1 (5 bases). Trimming took off 4 bases at V and 2 bases at J, with 11 bases between the two ends. CDR1 and CDR2 (germline): MDHEN, SYDVKM. This CDR3 has 14 amino acids. The DNA of the CDR3 is TGTGCCAGCAGTTCCCCCGGGGGTAACACTGAAGCTTTCTTT. Its protein is CASSSPGGNTEAFF.

The CDR3 nucleotides read TGCGCCAGCAGCCAAGATCGGTCTAGCGGGTGGTACAATGAGCAGTTCTTC. Translating gives CASSQDRSSGWYNEQFF. V and J are TRBV4-1 and TRBJ2-1; the match to TRBD2 covers 8 bases. Germline V lookup: CDR1 MGHRA, CDR2 YSYEKL. The CDR3 covers 17 residues. With 0 bases clipped from V and 4 bases from J, the junction kept 8 bases outside the gene matches.

The chain is built from TRBV19 and TRBJ2-1; perhaps TRBD2 as D (6 bases). V lost 3 bases and J lost 5, with 14 bases in between. Looked up from germline, CDR1 is LNHDA and CDR2 is SQIVND (reference sequence). The length of the CDR3 is 15 residues. The CDR3 reads CASSMGSGANNEQFF. CDR3 DNA sequence: TGTGCCAGTAGTATGGGTAGCGGAGCTAACAATGAGCAGTTCTTC.

V is TRBV9 and J is TRBJ1-1; D is possibly TRBD1 (5 bases). This CDR3 region has 17 residues. The germline V gene has CDR1 SGDLS and CDR2 YYNGEE. V was clipped by 4 bases and J by 0 bases, with 19 bases between them. CDR3 in DNA: TGTGCCAGCAGCCAGGGACCACCCTTGGGAATGAACACTGAAGCTTTCTTT. Translated: CASSQGPPLGMNTEAFF. Supplemented by reference TRBV9 and TRBJ1-1, the full variable domain reads DSGVTQTPKHLITATGQRVTLRCSPRSGDLSVYWYQQSLDQGLQFLIQYYNGEERAKGNILERFSAQQFPDLHSELNLSSLELGDSALYFCASSQGPPLGMNTEAFFGQGTRLTVV.

The chain is built from TRBV28 and TRBJ2-7, with TRBD1 matching 8 bases. V gave up 5 bases and J gave up 5 bases; unmatched junction bases: 5. The CDR3 spans 13 residues. Per germline, CDR1 MDHEN and CDR2 SYDVKM. CDR3 amino acids: CASSNRGADEQYF. Here the CDR3 DNA reads TGTGCCAGCAGTAACAGGGGGGCTGACGAGCAGTACTTC.